The rows below give T cell receptor beta chains drawn from one sample of a study of cytomegalovirus exposure and HLA in healthy donors. Assay used: immunoSEQ multiplex PCR; TCRdb lists only in-frame clones, some missing. This sample has about 180,000 clones; 81% occur once, and the top ten carry approximately 5%. Sequenced input: PBMCs. The receptors come from a woman aged 18-29 years in good health and CMV-seropositive. CDR3s include the opening cysteine and the closing phenylalanine or tryptophan.

cdr3_aa j_call v_call
CASSWGYNEKLFF TRBJ1-4 TRBV11-1
CASSEGAPTSGGSVFF TRBJ2-1 TRBV6-1
CASSENSFQETQYF TRBJ2-5 TRBV2
CASSSLAGPFSGSNEQYF TRBJ2-7 TRBV5-6
CASSLSSGTGNTEAFF TRBJ1-1 TRBV11-2
CASSFLAGGPNTQYF TRBJ2-3 TRBV7-9
CASSSSGGAGEQYF TRBJ2-7 TRBV5-4
CASSLWEAGGIYEQYF TRBJ2-7 TRBV5-6
CAISESGTGGQPQHF TRBJ1-5 TRBV10-3
CASSSRGPRTYEQYF TRBJ2-7 TRBV5-1
CASSYSQGNTEAFF TRBJ1-1 TRBV6-5
CSVELKRTGGFSGANGLTF TRBJ2-6 TRBV29-1
CASSQGGKNSPLHF TRBJ1-6 TRBV4-3
CASSPPNSGNQETQYF TRBJ2-5 TRBV18
CASTSIRGGKYNEQFF TRBJ2-1 TRBV7-2
CASSPSRVTGELFF TRBJ2-2 TRBV19
CASSSGVSTEAFF TRBJ1-1 TRBV6-6
CASSGSRAKNIQYF TRBJ2-4 TRBV2